A selection of T cell receptor beta chains follows, all from one sample in a study of graft-versus-host responses after intestinal transplantation. Their antigens remain unidentified. Libraries were prepared by immunoSEQ multiplex PCR; TCRdb keeps only in-frame clonotypes and omits some of them. The table includes more than 80,000 clones, approximately 90% detected once. The sequenced sample was unstimulated CD4+ T cells sorted from spleen or lymph node cells, obtained before transplant. Receptors were obtained from a human donor who was the organ donor for an intestinal transplant. CDR3s include the opening cysteine and the closing phenylalanine or tryptophan. Each record gives: CDR3 length, D gene, V gene, clone size, J gene, CDR3 protein, CDR3 DNA. A D gene is named only where the DNA matches it firmly. Not every row has a clone size; where given, it reads once, few, many or a size class.

>14|TRBD2|TRBV4-2|NA|TRBJ2-1
CASSREDGSGEQFF
TGTGCCAGCAGTCGGGAGGATGGGTCCGGTGAGCAGTTCTTC
>19|TRBD2|TRBV5-1|NA|TRBJ2-6
CASSLVLAGDESGANVLTF
TGCGCCAGCAGCTTGGTGCTAGCGGGAGATGAATCTGGGGCCAACGTCCTGACTTTC
>16|TRBD2|TRBV5-1|once|TRBJ2-2
CASTLRGGIYTGELFF
TGCGCCAGCACTCTCCGGGGGGGAATTTACACCGGGGAGCTGTTTTTT
>15|NA|TRBV21-1|once|TRBJ1-2
CASSKERDRMLQCTF
TGTGCCAGCAGCAAGGAAAGGGACAGAATGTTACAGTGCACCTTC
>16|TRBD1|TRBV28|NA|TRBJ1-1
CASRPLLGTGNTEAFF
TGTGCCAGCAGACCACTTCTCGGGACAGGGAACACTGAAGCTTTCTTT
>11|NA|TRBV9|NA|TRBJ1-3
CASGDAGTIYF
TGTGCCAGCGGCGACGCCGGCACCATATATTTT
>19|TRBD2|TRBV5-1|NA|TRBJ2-1
CASSPRTSGGRSSYNEQFF
TGCGCCAGCAGCCCGAGGACTAGCGGGGGCCGGAGCTCCTACAATGAGCAGTTCTTC
>13|NA|TRBV14|NA|TRBJ2-5
CASSQLGTETQYF
TGTGCCAGCAGCCAACTCGGTACCGAGACCCAGTACTTC
>13|TRBD1|TRBV19|NA|TRBJ1-2
CASSWGQGYGYTF
TGTGCCAGTAGTTGGGGACAGGGCTATGGCTACACCTTC
>15|NA|TRBV6-5|few|TRBJ1-6
CASRTGTLYNSPLHF
TGTGCCAGCAGGACCGGGACACTCTATAATTCACCCCTCCACTTT
>14|NA|TRBV5-4|NA|TRBJ2-1
CASSPDSSYNEQFF
TGTGCCAGCAGCCCGGACAGTTCCTACAATGAGCAGTTCTTC
>15|TRBD1|TRBV15|NA|TRBJ1-2
CATSRGQGWNYGYTF
TGTGCCACCAGCAGAGGACAGGGCTGGAACTATGGCTACACCTTC
>11|NA|TRBV7-9|NA|TRBJ2-3
CASSLLDTQYF
TGTGCCAGCAGCTTACTAGATACGCAGTATTTT
>16|NA|TRBV12-5|NA|TRBJ1-1
CASGLVPGSRGTEAFF
TGTGCTAGTGGTTTGGTACCGGGAAGTCGAGGCACTGAAGCTTTCTTT
>17|NA|TRBV28|NA|TRBJ1-5
CASSPGRGPRGNQPQHF
TGTGCCAGCAGCCCCGGGAGGGGCCCACGTGGCAATCAGCCCCAGCATTTT
>15|NA|TRBV5-8|NA|TRBJ2-7
CASSGRQFSSYEQYF
TGTGCCAGCAGCGGGCGACAGTTCAGCTCCTACGAGCAGTACTTC
>15|TRBD2|TRBV7-6|few|TRBJ2-7
CASSLGTSGSYEQYF
TGTGCCAGCAGCTTGGGGACTAGCGGCTCCTACGAGCAGTACTTC